The clone carrying this T cell receptor beta chain occurred many times. The antigen remains undetermined. The CDR3 runs to 12 residues. V lost 3 bases and J lost 10, with 7 bases in between. This sample is part of a study of T cells in Graves' hyperthyroidism and ophthalmopathy. Study-level findings and limits: In validation, the model predicted ophthalmopathy. These predictions came a median about 6.5 months before onset.

Lactation, pregnancy, other autoimmune disease or uncontrolled infection excluded patients. Amplification yielded TCR beta CDR3 regions, with RNA transcripts as the source. HTBI primers were used for first-round RT-PCR of the TCR CDR3. MiXCR was run by TCRdb on the multiplex PCR reads, yielding one entry per CDR3 protein. Of about 510,000 distinct CDR3 sequences in the sample, 46% are singletons; the top ten hold about 45%. The chain employs TRBV12-3 or TRBV12-4 and TRBJ1-6, with D tentatively TRBD1 (5 bases). Material for sequencing was peripheral blood or thyroid tissue (not recorded which). This receptor was taken from an adult woman with Graves' disease, either hyperthyroidism or ophthalmopathy (not recorded which). CDR3 sequence reads: CASSFQGSPLHF. CDR3 nucleotides: TGTGCCAGCAGTTTCCAGGGATCACCCCTCCACTTT.